This TCR beta chain stems from a study of beta chain features in type 1 diabetes. The ends were cut back, 0 bases at V and 1 base at J, with 15 bases in the middle. The CDR3 has 17 residues. Germline lookup yields CDR1 LGHNA and CDR2 YNFKEQ. This clone has just a few counts. Its antigen is unidentified. Since all of the isolated RNA was reverse transcribed, expressed TCRB transcripts were what got sequenced. TCRdb keeps only in-frame clones here, not all; method: immunoSEQ multiplex PCR. The sample lists approximately 330,000 clones, 11% seen once, with over 0.015% in the top ten. General observations from the study: Patients and controls would be equally affected if PCR favored shorter templates.

Sequencing was performed on naive CD4+ T cells from blood. The chain joins TRBV4-2 to TRBJ2-5; no definite D call. The clonotype comes from a woman under 40 in good health. CDR3: CASSQDLVGPGQETQYF. In nucleotides, the CDR3 is TGTGCCAGCAGCCAAGATCTGGTGGGTCCAGGCCAAGAGACCCAGTACTTC.